The entry below describes one T cell receptor beta chain. This record comes from a study of blood T cell repertoires in COVID-19. Study as a whole: Both acute and convalescent COVID-19 samples were obtained from the United States, Italy and Spain.

This table comes from immunoSEQ multiplex PCR, and its TCRdb copy is limited to in-frame clones, with some not included. The sample lists approximately 250,000 clones; roughly 84% were seen once. The TCR sequence derives from a woman aged 35 to 49 who had recovered from COVID-19. Sample: peripheral blood.

CDR3 sequence: CASSPFPQNEQFF. The CDR3 DNA reads as TGCGCCAGCAGTCCCTTCCCACAAAATGAGCAGTTCTTC. V gene TRBV5-1 combines with J gene TRBJ2-1; no clear D gene. This CDR3 contains 13 residues. Germline V CDR1 and CDR2: SGHRS, YFSETQ. The V end lost 5 bases, the J end lost 7 bases, and 13 bases lay between the germline ends.